This TCR beta chain was recovered during a study of immune evolution from preneoplasia to lung adenocarcinoma (dated by TCRdb to about 2021). In terms of the full investigation: No AAH lesions showed HLA loss of heterozygosity, compared with 6% to 7.5% of AIS, around 14% of MIA and about a third of ADC lesions. The study combined immune gene expression, TCR sequencing and multiplex immunofluorescence to profile immune contexture across lung adenocarcinoma precursors and invasive adenocarcinoma. Resected precursor lesions (AAH, AIS, MIA) and invasive adenocarcinomas were compared against paired morphologically normal lung tissue. The sample size was set by how many specimens were available, not by a prior power calculation. The immune data were integrated with whole exome sequencing and methylation data obtained from the same cohort of nodules. The overall cohort was made up of around 51 patients with pulmonary nodules who had surgical resection. TCR sequencing data were obtained from 51 patients. It was reported in the study that 100 to 110 samples were used for TCR sequencing. POLYSOLVER was used to infer Class I HLA alleles from exome data, while LOHHLA was used to detect allele-specific HLA loss.

Turning to this clone: No cognate antigen has been identified for it. The sample holds no much larger clone one base away, and base qualities are not on file.

What the research found in general, with its limitations: The findings rested on association rather than direct causation, and larger cohorts with long-term follow-up and longitudinal biopsies were considered necessary. KRAS-mutant nodules showed the highest T cell clonality compared with EGFR-mutant or double wild-type lesions. Clonality was highest in normal lung, while later-stage lesions appeared to show lower clonality but higher T cell density and diversity. Because all patients came from Japan and China, whether the findings apply to Western populations was uncertain. Normal lung had the highest top T cell clone frequencies, which appeared to decline progressively from AAH through AIS, MIA and invasive adenocarcinoma.

The CDR3 goes from the cysteine to the phenylalanine over 12 residues. This entry keeps only the CDR3 DNA: 36 bases, framed from base 1. Trimming takes 5 bases from V and 15 bases from J, and the germline ends sit 17 bases apart. From the germline V gene, CDR1 is SGHTA and CDR2 is FQGNSA. Patients underwent resection in Japan or China between about 2013 and 2018. Histologic diagnosis of each case was confirmed independently by two lung cancer pathologists on H&E slides. Premalignant or tumor cells were enriched for nucleic acid extraction by macro-dissection performed after pathologic assessment. FFPE tissue was used for DNA isolation with the AllPrep DNA/RNA FFPE Kit. TCR beta CDR3 regions were sequenced from DNA using the immunoSEQ hsTCRbeta Kit. Turning to the authors' computational methods: The ImmunoSEQ Analyzer was used to analyse the TCR sequencing data. T cell clonality was defined as 1 minus Pielou's evenness computed on productive rearrangements. T cell diversity was measured with the inverse Simpson index on productive templates. T cell density was expressed as TCR beta template counts normalized to usable DNA, with usable DNA estimated by amplifying and sequencing housekeeping genes. TCR metrics were compared across histologic stages using two-sided Kruskal-Wallis tests. Sourced from immuneACCESS, this table was stored by TCRdb with only in-frame sequences that have V and J called. A share of the clones is absent; for the studies checked, an unresolved V gene accounts for under half, and the remainder has no known explanation. The D gene and trimming were derived from the DNA, and the V and J assignments and clone size from that table. Recorded for this sample are more than 4,000 clones; 80% to 90% of them occurred a single time. The biggest ten clones account for under 2.5% of the sample.

The receptor comes from a person aged 65-85 years with lung adenocarcinoma. Material for sequencing was FFPE atypical adenomatous hyperplasia tissue from the lung. Sample cell subset or site, as interpreted from the label and publication: atypical adenomatous hyperplasia (AAH), lung preneoplasia. The V gene is TRBV7-2 and the J gene is TRBJ2-1, and possibly TRBD2, on 5 matching bases. The encoded CDR3 is CASSQAMRVVFF. The DNA sequence reads TGTGCCAGCAGCCAGGCCATGAGGGTGGTGTTCTTC. Reference TRBV7-2 and TRBJ2-1 proteins supply the regions before and after the CDR3; the full variable domain is: GAGVSQSPSNKVTEKGKDVELRCDPISGHTALYWYRQSLGQGLEFLIYFQGNSAPDKSGLPSDRFSAERTGGSVSTLTIQRTQQEDSAVYLCASSQAMRVVFFGPGTRLTVL.